The sample holds a few counts of the clone carrying this T cell receptor (beta chain). This entry belongs to a study of T cell changes during pregnancy in multiple sclerosis. Generated by immunoSEQ multiplex PCR, the TCRdb table keeps only in-frame clones and is missing some. This sample yields tens of thousands of clones, of which over 80% are seen a single time; just under 2% belongs to the top ten. This clonotype was sampled from a female donor in good health, enrolled as a control in a pregnancy study. This specimen consisted of peripheral blood, obtained in the third trimester of pregnancy.

CDR3: CASSLFVRATEAFF. The CDR3 DNA follows: TGTGCCAGCAGCTTGTTTGTCAGGGCCACTGAAGCTTTCTTT. The chain recombines TRBV5-6 with TRBJ1-1, with a tentative D call TRBD1 (5 bases). V lost 1 base and J lost 4, with 11 bases in between. The V gene's germline CDR1 is SGHDT and CDR2 YYEEEE. The CDR3 has 14 residues.